This TCR beta chain was captured in a study of regulatory T cells in long-lasting Graves disease. This clonotype was seen only a few times. What it binds is not known. This may stem from a read error, because a much larger clone lies one nucleotide away. Specified time point: newly diagnosed GD, antithyroid drugs for less than 3 months. RNA isolated from PBMCs was used to make the TCR library. In building TCR beta libraries, iRepertoire HTBI primers were used together with Arm-PCR of CDR3 regions. TCRdb reprocessed the multiplex PCR reads via MiXCR and lists one record per CDR3 protein. The sample yields under 250,000 distinct CDR3 sequences, approximately 18% seen once. This CDR3 has 18 amino acids. Germline values: CDR1 SGHAT, CDR2 FQNNGV. Overall study findings and caveats: Between persistent patients, thousands of public clonotypes were shared, exceeding the roughly 1,000 shared between new patients. TCR diversity was lower in persistent than newly diagnosed Graves' disease.

This same sample was also taken into another study, of T cells in Graves' hyperthyroidism and ophthalmopathy. That work contributes: Researchers ran a first-round RT-PCR on the TCR CDR3 using the HTBI primer set.

This clonotype originated in a woman aged 30 to 39 with Graves disease. The chain links TRBV11-2 to TRBJ1-1, with D unresolved. The sequencing used peripheral blood mononuclear cells (PBMCs), collected at new diagnosis, from a patient treated with antithyroid drugs. This CDR3 reads CAGSSSGQGRGLNTEAFF. In nucleotides, the CDR3 is TGTGCCGGCAGCTCATCCGGCCAAGGACGTGGATTAAACACTGAAGCTTTCTTT. The variable domain in full, completed from reference TRBV11-2 and TRBJ1-1, reads EAGVAQSPRYKIIEKRQSVAFWCNPISGHATLYWYQQILGQGPKLLIQFQNNGVVDDSQLPKDRFSAERLKGVDSTLKIQPAKLEDSAVYLCAGSSSGQGRGLNTEAFFGQGTRLTVV.